The rows below give T cell receptor beta chains drawn from one sample of a study of T cell repertoires in aging, cancer and after chemotherapy. One entry per CDR3 protein, called by TCRdb with MiXCR from the multiplex PCR reads. Of about 3,000 distinct CDR3 sequences detected, 24% appear once; the ten largest clones hold 10% to 12%. Sequenced: blood. The receptors here all came from a human donor with a solid tumor. Both conserved end residues are part of each CDR3. D genes are given only for firm matches. Clone size is shown for a subset of rows, as once, few, many or a class of expanded clone.

d_gene	abundance	v_gene	j_gene	CDR3aa	CDR3nt
TRBD1	medium-sized	TRBV18	TRBJ2-3	CASSARDSPTDTQYF	TGTGCCAGCTCAGCTCGGGACAGCCCCACAGATACGCAGTATTTT
TRBD1	large	TRBV29-1	TRBJ1-4	CSVEEDREPEKLFF	TGCAGCGTTGAAGAGGACAGGGAACCAGAAAAACTGTTTTTT
NA	few	TRBV5-1	TRBJ2-1	CASSFGQGPLKEQFF	TGCGCCAGCAGCTTTGGCCAGGGGCCTCTAAAGGAGCAGTTCTTC
NA	NA	TRBV28	TRBJ1-5	CASSLWTSTGKPQHF	TGTGCCAGCAGTTTGTGGACCTCCACAGGGAAGCCCCAGCATTTT
NA	medium-sized	TRBV27	TRBJ2-6	CASSLYPTASSGANVLTF	TGTGCCAGCAGTCTTTACCCGACAGCCTCCTCTGGGGCCAACGTCCTGACTTTC
NA	large	TRBV27	TRBJ2-1	CASSLEATGGVPFF	TGTGCCAGCAGTTTGGAGGCTACCGGTGGCGTTCCGTTCTTC
TRBD2	NA	TRBV12-3/TRBV12-4	TRBJ2-3	CASSRRLAGGRDTQYF	TGTGCCAGCAGTCGAAGGCTAGCGGGAGGGAGGGATACGCAGTATTTT
NA	once	TRBV5-6	TRBJ2-1	CASSYAGGSYNEQFF	TGTGCCAGCAGCTACGCAGGAGGCTCCTACAATGAGCAGTTCTTC
NA	once	TRBV5-6	TRBJ2-7	CASSMGVGGDPYEQYF	TGTGCCAGCAGCATGGGTGTGGGCGGGGACCCCTACGAGCAGTACTTC
TRBD2	medium-sized	TRBV27	TRBJ2-3	CASMASGRTDTQYF	TGTGCCAGCATGGCTAGCGGCCGCACAGATACGCAGTATTTT
TRBD1	NA	TRBV11-2	TRBJ2-2	CASRRAGQGKTGELFF	TGTGCCAGCAGGCGTGCGGGACAGGGAAAAACCGGGGAGCTGTTTTTT
TRBD2	medium-sized	TRBV27	TRBJ2-3	CASSPFGREGSDTQYF	TGTGCCAGCAGCCCCTTTGGGCGGGAGGGGTCAGATACGCAGTATTTT
NA	medium-sized	TRBV6-5	TRBJ2-5	CASRGGRETQYF	TGTGCCAGCAGGGGCGGACGGGAGACCCAGTACTTC
NA	large	TRBV5-6	TRBJ2-3	CASSPDPDTQYF	TGTGCCAGCAGTCCGGATCCAGATACGCAGTATTTT
TRBD2	large	TRBV19	TRBJ2-3	CASTPTSGTDTQYF	TGTGCCAGTACTCCGACTAGCGGCACAGATACGCAGTATTTT
NA	large	TRBV6-5	TRBJ2-1	CASRPDHRESNEQFF	TGTGCCAGCAGACCCGACCACAGGGAAAGCAATGAGCAGTTCTTC